This T cell receptor (beta chain) appears in the sequencing data of a study of T-cell reconstitution after alpha-beta-depleted transplantation in children. Study-level findings and limits: High day-60 TCRbeta diversity in some patients came from surviving recipient T cells and thymic progenitors. Newly produced T cells mostly accounted for T-cell counts and diversity one year post-transplant. Several hundred expanded graft clones reportedly gave rise to the alpha-beta T cells present about two months after transplant.

V was trimmed by 3 bases and J by 3 bases, leaving 30 bases between them. CDR1 and CDR2 from the germline V gene are LGHNA and YSLEER. The CDR3 runs to 20 residues. Unique molecular identifiers were incorporated during preparation of the TCRbeta library. TCRdb reprocessed the PCR reads via MiXCR and lists one record per CDR3 protein. The table lists approximately 520,000 distinct CDR3 sequences, more than 9.5% of them singletons. This clonotype has a count of ten or more. Its matching antigen is unknown. This specimen was PBMCs, mostly from graft donor cells, taken 180 days after TCRalphabeta/CD19-depleted stem cell transplant. V usage is TRBV4-3 and J usage is TRBJ2-7; D is perhaps TRBD1 (6 bases). This clonotype originated in a female patient aged 2-9 years who had a stem cell transplant for aplastic anemia, so the T cells may come from the graft donor. CDR3 region: CASSHSKVRYRVHSNYEQYF. DNA of the CDR3: TGCGCCAGCAGCCATTCAAAAGTCCGCTACAGGGTTCACTCGAACTACGAGCAGTACTTC.